This T cell receptor beta chain was retrieved from a study of blood T cells in healthy people across ages. The study drew donors from healthy Caucasian individuals in Russia aged roughly 6 to 90. It was with a sample-barcoded 5' primer and a J-beta primer mix that a second PCR of roughly 7 to 11 cycles was run. From the 5' RACE reads, TCRdb called clonotypes with MiXCR, one entry per CDR3 protein. The sample has around 1,500,000 distinct CDR3 sequences, approximately 40% seen once. This CDR3 spans 18 amino acids. Germline assignment: CDR1 SGHTA and CDR2 FQGNSA. V was cut by 5 bases and J by 0 bases, with 20 bases left in between.

The specimen sequenced was blood. V gene TRBV7-2 combines with J gene TRBJ2-4; D not certain. The sequence derives from a woman younger than 30 in good health. CDR3: CASSDDLRLTSAKNIQYF. The CDR3 DNA reads as TGTGCCAGCAGCGACGACCTCCGGTTGACGTCAGCCAAAAACATTCAGTACTTC.